The present T cell receptor beta chain was sequenced within a study of T cell repertoires in cytomegalovirus infection. TCRdb recomputed calls from the reads with MiXCR, one row per CDR3 protein. There are about 770,000 distinct CDR3 sequences in the sample; 25% to 35% occur only once, and about an eighth lies in the top ten. The sample holds a few counts of this clonotype. Its antigen is undetermined. Germline trimming cut 4 bases from V and 5 bases from J; bases unmatched to any gene: 6. The CDR3 covers 15 residues. Germline CDR1 SEHNR, CDR2 FQNEAQ (reference sequence). The source is a human donor in good health (CMV status not recorded). Some clones in this sample may be carry-over from other donors' samples. This chain joins TRBV7-9 and TRBJ1-3; 9 bases map to TRBD1. The sample consisted of cultured CD8+ T cells from PBMCs, taken from culture after CMV antigen stimulation. CDR3 sequence (DNA): TGTGCCAGCAGCTACCGGGACAGGGCCAGAAACACCATATATTTT. This encodes CASSYRDRARNTIYF.